The clone carrying this T cell receptor beta chain was picked up many times. What it binds is not known. The V and J ends lost 2 bases and 6 bases, in that order; junction bases with no gene match: 3. The CDR3 is 14 amino acids. From germline, CDR1 is DFQATT and CDR2 SNEGSKA (reference sequence). RNA transcripts gave rise to amplified TCR beta CDR3 regions. The HTBI primer set served for first-round RT-PCR of the TCR CDR3. TCRdb independently ran MiXCR on the multiplex PCR reads; one entry per CDR3 protein. The table includes fewer than 450,000 distinct CDR3 sequences, 15% to 20% detected once. The sample is drawn from a study of T cells in Graves' hyperthyroidism and ophthalmopathy. General study results and limits: Ophthalmopathy stood apart from stable hyperthyroidism in a 13 V-J model.

The sample comprised blood. The clonotype was recovered from a woman in her thirties with Graves' hyperthyroidism that later progressed to Graves' ophthalmopathy. The chain links TRBV20-1 to TRBJ2-1, with 11 bases identical to TRBD2. CDR3 protein: CSARLAGGANEQFF. For the CDR3, the DNA is TGCAGTGCTAGACTAGCGGGGGGCGCCAATGAGCAGTTCTTC.